The 27 T cell receptor beta chains below were found in one sample sequenced in a study of blood T cell repertoires in COVID-19. Sequencing used immunoSEQ multiplex PCR; TCRdb keeps in-frame clones, though not all of them. Of about 34,000 clones in the sample, roughly 85% were seen once. Input material: peripheral blood. The receptors stem from a human donor with acute or convalescent COVID-19. The donor label of this sample is uncertain.

As concerns this clone: Other DNA sequences of this sample code for an identical CDR3. This chain links TRBV12-3 or TRBV12-4 with TRBJ1-5; weak D call: TRBD1 (6 bases). The CDR3 runs to 13 residues. Between the trimmed V and J ends, which lost 5 bases and 4 bases, there was a span of 9 bases. The CDR3 loop is CASSRGGNQPQHF. In DNA form, the CDR3 reads TGTGCCAGCAGTCGAGGGGGTAATCAGCCCCAGCATTTT.

The chain has TRBV9 and TRBJ1-1, with D maybe TRBD1 (5 bases). Deletions cut 0 bases from V and 2 bases from J, with 8 bases between. Germline loops: CDR1 SGDLS, CDR2 YYNGEE. This CDR3 contains 14 residues. CDR3 coding DNA: TGTGCCAGCAGCGTAGTCGACAGTAACACTGAAGCTTTCTTT. It is translated as CASSVVDSNTEAFF.

This rearrangement joins TRBV7-9 to TRBJ1-2; TRBD1 matches at 9 bases. The trim removed 7 bases at V and 6 bases at J, leaving 9 bases unmatched. The CDR3 consists of 14 residues. In germline, CDR1 is SEHNR, CDR2 FQNEAQ (reference sequence). In DNA form, the CDR3 reads TGTGCCAGCAACCGCCAACAGGGGGCTGATGGCTACACCTTC. This encodes CASNRQQGADGYTF.

The chain is built from TRBV11-3 and TRBJ2-1; D may be TRBD1 (6 bases). Trimming left V 5 bases short and J 8 bases short, with 19 bases between. The V gene's germline CDR1 is SGHNT and CDR2 YENEEA. This CDR3 comprises 15 residues. The CDR3 loop reads CASSPRFTGTYEQFF. CDR3 DNA: TGTGCCAGCAGCCCCAGATTTACCGGGACATATGAGCAGTTCTTC.

The CDR3, as DNA: TGTGCCAGCAGCATACAGGGTAGCTATGGCTACACCTTC. Its protein product is CASSIQGSYGYTF. The chain links TRBV7-9 to TRBJ1-2; D is possibly TRBD1 (6 bases). V lost 5 bases, J lost 4 bases, and 11 bases lay in between. CDR1 is SEHNR and CDR2 is FQNEAQ in the germline V gene (reference sequence). This CDR3 spans 13 amino acids.

The chain carries TRBV18 and TRBJ1-6, with D perhaps TRBD1 (5 bases). The germline V gene has CDR1 KGHSH and CDR2 LQKENI. This CDR3 is built from 15 residues. Trimming cost V 4 bases and J 8 bases, with 15 bases left between them. The CDR3 loop reads CASSLTVSRDSPLHF. The DNA for the CDR3 is TGTGCCAGCTCACTGACAGTCTCAAGAGATTCACCCCTCCACTTT. The variable domain in full, with the rest retrieved from reference TRBV18 and TRBJ1-6, is NAGVMQNPRHLVRRRGQEARLRCSPMKGHSHVYWYRQLPEEGLKFMVYLQKENIIDESGMPKERFSAEFPKEGPSILRIQQVVRGDSAAYFCASSLTVSRDSPLHFGNGTRLTVT.

The CDR3 protein is CASSLVSGSNSPLHF. The CDR3 DNA is TGTGCCAGCAGCTTAGTTTCGGGGAGTAATTCACCCCTCCACTTT. The genes are TRBV7-8 and TRBJ1-6; no clear D gene. CDR1 and CDR2 (germline): SGHVS, FQNEAQ. This CDR3 is built from 15 residues. The V and J ends lost 1 base and 6 bases respectively, with 10 bases between them.

This chain uses TRBV15 with TRBJ2-3; TRBD1 aligns across 7 bases. The CDR3 runs 14 residues. Looked up from germline, CDR1 is LNHNV and CDR2 is YYDKDF (reference sequence). Germline trimming cut 3 bases from V and 4 bases from J; bases unmatched to any gene: 4. CDR3 amino acids: CATSSRQGADTQYF. The DNA of the CDR3 is TGTGCCACCAGCAGCAGACAGGGTGCAGATACGCAGTATTTT. Using reference TRBV15 and TRBJ2-3 for the parts outside the CDR3, the full variable domain is DAMVIQNPRYQVTQFGKPVTLSCSQTLNHNVMYWYQQKSSQAPKLLFHYYDKDFNNEADTPDNFQSRRPNTSFCFLDIRSPGLGDTAMYLCATSSRQGADTQYFGPGTRLTVL.

The chain combines TRBV5-1 with TRBJ2-6; 7 nucleotides line up with TRBD1. Germline values: CDR1 SGHRS, CDR2 YFSETQ. Trimming cost V 0 bases and J 1 base; bases outside gene matches: 4. The CDR3 has 17 amino acids. The CDR3 protein is CASSLGDRVSGANVLTF. The CDR3 DNA follows: TGCGCCAGCAGCTTGGGTGACAGGGTATCTGGGGCCAACGTCCTGACTTTC.

The gene calls are TRBV30 and TRBJ2-2, with 7 positions matching TRBD2. Looked up from germline, CDR1 is GTSNPN and CDR2 is SVGIG (reference sequence). This CDR3 comprises 15 residues. V lost 1 base, J lost 4 bases, and 6 bases stayed unmatched. The CDR3 nucleotides are TGTGCCTGGAGTGACCACCCGGGGGGCACCGGGGAGCTGTTTTTT. Its protein product is CAWSDHPGGTGELFF.

The chain is built from TRBV18 and TRBJ2-2; 11 bases line up with TRBD2. Germline trimming cut 6 bases from V and 4 bases from J; bases unmatched to any gene: 4. Germline V lookup: CDR1 KGHSH, CDR2 LQKENI. The CDR3 covers 15 residues. In DNA, the CDR3 is TGTGCCAGCTCGCTGACTAGCGGGATCACCGGGGAGCTGTTTTTT. Its translation is CASSLTSGITGELFF.

The V and J genes are TRBV6-2 or TRBV6-3 and TRBJ1-1; D gene unclear. CDR1 is MNHEY and CDR2 is SVGEGT in the germline V gene. V gave up 0 bases and J gave up 1 base, with 3 bases separating them. The CDR3 extends over 13 amino acids. DNA of the CDR3: TGTGCCAGCAGTTACTCGGCGAACACTGAAGCTTTCTTT. As protein: CASSYSANTEAFF.

The chain couples TRBV9 to TRBJ1-6, with 9 bases aligning to TRBD1. Germline V lookup: CDR1 SGDLS, CDR2 YYNGEE. This CDR3 has 15 residues. J lost 7 bases, V lost 4 bases, and 6 bases had no gene match. The CDR3 DNA is TGTGCCAGCAGCCCCGGACAGGGGAAGAATTCACCCCTCCACTTT. It is translated as CASSPGQGKNSPLHF.

This chain uses TRBV25-1 with TRBJ1-3; TRBD1 matches at 8 bases. This CDR3 region has 15 residues. The germline V gene encodes CDR1 MGHDK and CDR2 SYGVNS. The J segment lost 4 bases and the V segment lost 4 bases, leaving 6 bases of the junction unmatched. CDR3: CASSALTGVGNTIYF. In DNA form, the CDR3 reads TGTGCCAGCAGTGCCCTGACAGGGGTCGGAAACACCATATATTTT.

V is TRBV3-1 (or the pseudogene TRBV3-2) and J is TRBJ2-1; 10 nucleotides agree with TRBD2. The V segment lost 4 bases and the J segment 7 bases; nucleotides outside the gene matches: 10. Germline CDR1 and CDR2: LGHDT and YNNKEL (reference sequence). The CDR3 extends over 16 amino acids. In DNA form, the CDR3 reads TGTGCCAGCAGCCCCGGGACTAGCGACGGAAAAAATGAGCAGTTCTTC. Amino acids: CASSPGTSDGKNEQFF.

This clone was detected only once. The V and J genes are TRBV19 and TRBJ2-1; 10 positions agree with TRBD2. Germline V gives CDR1 LNHDA, CDR2 SQIVND (reference sequence). With V trimmed by 4 bases and J by 1 base, 16 bases remained unmatched. The CDR3 consists of 20 residues. The CDR3 bases are TGTGCCAGTAGTAGGAGGTCCGGGACTAGCGTAGGAGGGTCCTACAATGAGCAGTTCTTC. This gives the protein CASSRRSGTSVGGSYNEQFF.

The chain couples TRBV10-3 to TRBJ2-7, with 7 bases matching TRBD2. Trimming took 7 bases from V and 7 from J; bases not matched to a gene: 13. This CDR3 is 14 amino acids long. Germline V gene lookup returns CDR1 ENHRY and CDR2 SYGVKD. CDR3 protein: CAINTGGPSLEQYF. CDR3 DNA sequence: TGTGCCATCAATACGGGAGGCCCCTCCTTGGAGCAGTACTTC.

The chain recombines TRBV4-3 with TRBJ2-1, with 13 nucleotides matching TRBD2. CDR3 length equals 18 residues. The trim removed 2 bases at V and 2 bases at J, leaving 6 bases unmatched. Germline V lookup: CDR1 LGHNA, CDR2 YSLEER. This chain's CDR3 is CASSQTSGGALPYNEQFF. For the CDR3, the DNA is TGCGCCAGCAGCCAAACTAGCGGGGGGGCCCTACCCTACAATGAGCAGTTCTTC.

The rearrangement joins TRBV7-2 to TRBJ2-1; 9 bases match TRBD1. The V and J ends lost 4 bases and 0 bases, in that order; junction bases with no gene match: 4. The CDR3 consists of 16 residues. The germline V gene has CDR1 SGHTA and CDR2 FQGNSA. CDR3 nucleotides: TGTGCCAGCAGCTCGGACAGGGGTATCTCCTACAATGAGCAGTTCTTC. Translating gives CASSSDRGISYNEQFF.

V usage is TRBV7-2 and J usage is TRBJ1-2; the D gene is possibly TRBD1 (6 bases). V was trimmed by 3 bases and J by 8 bases, leaving 16 bases between them. Germline V CDR1 and CDR2: SGHTA, FQGNSA. CDR3 length: 14 amino acids. The CDR3 sequence: CASSFYREEGGYTF. CDR3 nucleotides: TGTGCCAGCAGCTTTTACAGGGAAGAGGGCGGCTACACCTTC.

The gene calls are TRBV11-3 and TRBJ2-1; 13 bases line up with TRBD2. This CDR3 is built from 15 residues. Germline-derived CDR1 and CDR2 are SGHNT and YENEEA. The ends lost 4 bases at V and 7 bases at J; junction bases unmatched: 4. Written as DNA, the CDR3 is TGTGCCAGCAGCTGGACTAGCGGGAGACGGAATGAGCAGTTCTTC. Amino acid sequence: CASSWTSGRRNEQFF.

This clone has a single count. This chain connects TRBV15 to TRBJ1-2, with D tentatively TRBD1 (5 bases). Germline CDR1 is LNHNV and CDR2 is YYDKDF (reference sequence). The CDR3 contains 15 residues. V was trimmed by 0 bases and J by 5 bases, leaving 13 bases between them. CDR3 residues: CATSRDKGAGYGYTF. The CDR3 region has the DNA TGTGCCACCAGCAGAGATAAAGGGGCAGGGTATGGCTACACCTTC.

The table lists this clone with a few counts. J is TRBJ1-1 and V is TRBV7-8; 7 bases are shared with TRBD1. The CDR3 is made up of 16 amino acids. Germline CDR1 reads SGHVS; CDR2 reads FQNEAQ. V gave up 5 bases and J gave up 0 bases; unmatched junction bases: 9. The CDR3 sequence is CASSPGTAHMNTEAFF. As DNA, the CDR3 is TGTGCCAGCAGCCCAGGGACAGCTCACATGAACACTGAAGCTTTCTTT.

In DNA form, the CDR3 reads TGCGCCAGCAGCCCTTCCGGGACAGGGAACACAGATACGCAGTATTTT. This codes for CASSPSGTGNTDTQYF. The chain carries TRBV5-1 and TRBJ2-3; 9 bases are shared with TRBD1. The CDR3 has 16 amino acids. V dropped 4 bases and J dropped 2; count of bases not matched to a gene: 8. In germline, CDR1 is SGHRS, CDR2 YFSETQ. Filled out from reference TRBV5-1 and TRBJ2-3, the complete variable domain reads KAGVTQTPRYLIKTRGQQVTLSCSPISGHRSVSWYQQTPGQGLQFLFEYFSETQRNKGNFPGRFSGRQFSNSRSEMNVSTLELGDSALYLCASSPSGTGNTDTQYFGPGTRLTVL.

The sample holds one count of this clone. The chain is built from TRBV28 and TRBJ2-7; 15 bases map to TRBD2. The V and J ends lost 4 bases and 7 bases, in that order; junction bases with no gene match: 11. The germline CDR1 and CDR2 sequences are MDHEN and SYDVKM. The CDR3 loop spans 17 amino acids. The CDR3 loop reads CASSSSGLAGGQWEQYF. The CDR3 DNA follows: TGTGCCAGCAGTTCCTCAGGACTAGCGGGGGGGCAATGGGAGCAGTACTTC.

The chain combines TRBV3-1 (or the pseudogene TRBV3-2) with TRBJ2-2; 7 nucleotides line up with TRBD1. V lost 1 base to trimming and J lost 2 bases; unmatched junction nucleotides: 4. Germline-derived CDR1 and CDR2 are LGHDT and YNNKEL (reference sequence). This CDR3 is 16 amino acids long. CDR3 amino acids: CASSQVPGGNTGELFF. The CDR3 DNA sequence: TGTGCCAGCAGCCAAGTTCCAGGGGGTAACACCGGGGAGCTGTTTTTT.

The chain has TRBV5-6 and TRBJ2-7; 7 bases line up with TRBD2. Germline V gene sequence: CDR1 SGHDT, CDR2 YYEEEE. The V and J ends lost 0 bases and 7 bases, in that order; junction bases with no gene match: 10. The CDR3 totals 15 residues. The DNA of the CDR3 is TGTGCCAGCAGCTTGGGAGCGGGACCCCTTGCTGAGCAGTACTTC. Protein product: CASSLGAGPLAEQYF.